This T cell receptor (beta chain) is drawn from a study of T cells in Graves' hyperthyroidism and ophthalmopathy. Overall study findings and caveats: The majority of expanded thyroid clonotypes above 0.001 also appeared in blood. Before onset, ophthalmopathy was predicted by the model a median roughly 6.8 months earlier.

Researchers took RNA transcripts and amplified the TCR beta CDR3 regions from them. Initially, a first-round RT-PCR of the TCR CDR3 employed the HTBI primer set. TCRdb ran MiXCR on the multiplex PCR reads and lists one entry per CDR3 protein. Seen here are over 650,000 distinct CDR3 sequences, less than 20% observed once, and the top ten hold under 10%. This clonotype has a count of ten or more. Its antigen is still unknown. Hyperthyroidism in the patients, aged 18 to 65, was newly diagnosed and under 2 months in duration. Source material for PBMCs was 9 to 10 ml fresh peripheral blood. This TCR derives from a young man with Graves' hyperthyroidism. Sequenced input: blood.

The CDR3 spells CASRLDSLYEQYF. The DNA for the CDR3 is TGTGCCAGCAGACTCGACAGTCTCTACGAGCAGTACTTC. The rearrangement links TRBV6-1 to TRBJ2-7; TRBD1 might be the D (5 bases). V lost 6 bases to trimming and J lost 3 bases, with 12 bases between them. The CDR3 spans 13 residues. The germline gives CDR1 MNHNS, CDR2 SASEGT.